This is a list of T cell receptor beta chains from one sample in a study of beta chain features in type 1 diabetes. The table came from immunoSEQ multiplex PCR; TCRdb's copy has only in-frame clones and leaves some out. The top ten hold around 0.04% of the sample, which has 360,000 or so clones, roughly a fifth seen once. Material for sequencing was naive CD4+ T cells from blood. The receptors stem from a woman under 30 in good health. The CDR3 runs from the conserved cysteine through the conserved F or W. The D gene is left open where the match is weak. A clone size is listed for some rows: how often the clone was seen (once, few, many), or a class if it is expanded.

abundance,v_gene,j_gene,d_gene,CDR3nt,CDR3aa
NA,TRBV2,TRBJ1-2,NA,TGTGCCAGCAGTGAGTCCAGGGTGAGCGGCTACACCTTC,CASSESRVSGYTF
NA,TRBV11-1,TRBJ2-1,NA,TGTGCCAGCAGCTCGCAGGTCAATGAGCAGTTCTTC,CASSSQVNEQFF
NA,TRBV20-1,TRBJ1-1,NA,TGCAGTGCCAAGGAGGCTTTCTTT,CSAKEAFF
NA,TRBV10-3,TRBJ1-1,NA,TGTGCCATCACAAACATGAACACTGAAGCTTTCTTT,CAITNMNTEAFF
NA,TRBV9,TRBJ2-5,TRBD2,TGTGCCAGCAGCGACAGCGGGGGGGAGACCCAGTACTTC,CASSDSGGETQYF
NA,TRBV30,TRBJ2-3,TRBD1,TGTGCCTGGAGCGGTCAGGGGGCAGATACGCAGTATTTT,CAWSGQGADTQYF
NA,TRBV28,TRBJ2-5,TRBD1,TGTGCCAGCAGTCCCCGGACAGGGAAGTACCAAGAGACCCAGTACTTC,CASSPRTGKYQETQYF
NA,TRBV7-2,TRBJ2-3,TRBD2,TGTGCCAGCAGCTTTTGGACTAGCGGGGGGGCGGGTGATACGCAGTATTTT,CASSFWTSGGAGDTQYF
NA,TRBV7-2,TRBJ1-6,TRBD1,TGTGCCAGCAGCTGGACAGGGAACAATTCACCCCTCCACTTT,CASSWTGNNSPLHF
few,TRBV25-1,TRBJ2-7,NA,TGTGCCAGCAGGGGGGGGCCCCCCTACGAGCAGTACTTC,CASRGGPPYEQYF
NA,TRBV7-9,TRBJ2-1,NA,TGTGCCAGCAGCCGTGAGGAACATGAGCAGTTCTTC,CASSREEHEQFF
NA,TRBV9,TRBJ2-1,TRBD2,TGTGCCAGCAGCCCTGCTAGCGGGGGCTACAATGAGCAGTTCTTC,CASSPASGGYNEQFF
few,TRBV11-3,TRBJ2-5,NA,TGTGCCAGCAGCTTCGACAGCGCAGAAGAGACCCAGTACTTC,CASSFDSAEETQYF
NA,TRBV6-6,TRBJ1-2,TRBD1,TGTGCCAGCAGTTACTCGAGGGTGCAGGGGGATGGCTACACCTTC,CASSYSRVQGDGYTF
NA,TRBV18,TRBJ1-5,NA,TGTGCCAGCTCAGATTCCCAGGGAAACAATCAGCCCCAGCATTTT,CASSDSQGNNQPQHF
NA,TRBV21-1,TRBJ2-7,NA,TGTGCCAGCAGCATCCAGGGGGCAGGGGCCTACGAGCAGTACTTC,CASSIQGAGAYEQYF
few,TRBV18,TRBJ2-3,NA,TGTGCCAGCTCACCCGCGGGCGCGCGCACAGATACGCAGTATTTT,CASSPAGARTDTQYF
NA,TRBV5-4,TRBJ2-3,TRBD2,TGTGCCAGCAGCTTGTCCCTTGGAGCGGGGGTTCAGGGGCCAGATACGCAGTATTTT,CASSLSLGAGVQGPDTQYF
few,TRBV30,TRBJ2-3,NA,TGTGCCTGGAGTGGGGCTGATACGCAGTATTTT,CAWSGADTQYF
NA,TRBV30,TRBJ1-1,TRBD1,TGTGCCTGGGGGGTCCGGGACAGGGCGAACACTGAAGCTTTCTTT,CAWGVRDRANTEAFF
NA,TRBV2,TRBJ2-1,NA,TGTGCCAGCAGTTCCGACAATGAGCAGTTCTTC,CASSSDNEQFF
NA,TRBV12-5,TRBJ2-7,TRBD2,TGTGCTAGTGGCCGAAGACAGAGCGGGGGCCCCTTCGAGCAGTACTTC,CASGRRQSGGPFEQYF
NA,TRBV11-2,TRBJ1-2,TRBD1,TGTGCCAGCAGTCTACCCGGCCTGGGACAGAGAAACTATGGCTACACCTTC,CASSLPGLGQRNYGYTF
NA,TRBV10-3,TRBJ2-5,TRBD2,TGTGCCACCGCGGAAGGCGGGAGTAAAGAGACCCAGTACTTC,CATAEGGSKETQYF
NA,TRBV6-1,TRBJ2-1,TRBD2,TGTGCCAGCAGAGGTAGCGGGAGGAATGAGCAGTTCTTC,CASRGSGRNEQFF
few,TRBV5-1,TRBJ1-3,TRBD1,TGCGCCAGCAGCTTGGAGGGGGCTGCTGGAAACACCATATATTTT,CASSLEGAAGNTIYF
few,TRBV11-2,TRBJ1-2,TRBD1,TGTGCCAGCAGCTCCCCTCGACAGGGGGTGTATGGCTACACCTTC,CASSSPRQGVYGYTF
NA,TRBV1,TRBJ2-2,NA,TGCACCAGCAGCCCGGGACTACTCTACACCGGGGAGCTGTTTTTT,CTSSPGLLYTGELFF
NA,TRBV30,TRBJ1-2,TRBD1,TGTGCCTGGACCCCCGACAGGTACAGGGGTAATGGCTACACCTTC,CAWTPDRYRGNGYTF
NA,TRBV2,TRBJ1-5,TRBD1,TGTGCCAGCAGTGGACAGGGGTGGAGCAATCAGCCCCAGCATTTT,CASSGQGWSNQPQHF
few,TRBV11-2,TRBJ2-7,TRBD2,TGTGCCAGCAGCTCCGGGACTAGCGGGAGGGTCTACGAGCAGTACTTC,CASSSGTSGRVYEQYF
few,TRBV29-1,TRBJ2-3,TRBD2,TGCAGCGTTGAAGCGGGAGGTGCAGATACGCAGTATTTT,CSVEAGGADTQYF
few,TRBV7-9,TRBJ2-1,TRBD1,TGTGCCAGCAGCTCACAGGGGAAGTACAATGAGCAGTTCTTC,CASSSQGKYNEQFF
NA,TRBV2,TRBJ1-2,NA,TGTGCCAGCAGTGACAGGGGATATGGCTACACCTTC,CASSDRGYGYTF
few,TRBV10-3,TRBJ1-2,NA,TGTGCCACCCGACAGACCGGGTATGGCTACACCTTC,CATRQTGYGYTF
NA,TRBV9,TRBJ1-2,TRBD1,TGTGCCAGCAGGGAAGGACAGGGACTCTACACCTTC,CASREGQGLYTF
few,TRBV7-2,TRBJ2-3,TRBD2,TGTGCCAGCAGCTTAAGGCCTAGCGGGGGGGGCAGCACAGATACGCAGTATTTT,CASSLRPSGGGSTDTQYF
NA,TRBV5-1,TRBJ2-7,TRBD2,TGCGCCAGCAGCTTAAGGACTAGCGGGAGTTCCATCGAGCAGTACTTC,CASSLRTSGSSIEQYF
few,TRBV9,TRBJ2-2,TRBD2,TGTGCCAGCAGCGTAGTCGGACTAGCGGGAGGGCTGAGCACCGGGGAGCTGTTTTTT,CASSVVGLAGGLSTGELFF
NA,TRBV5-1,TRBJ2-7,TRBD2,TGCGCCAGCAGCTTGAATGTTGAGCGGGAGGACTCGCACGGGCAGTACTTC,CASSLNVEREDSHGQYF
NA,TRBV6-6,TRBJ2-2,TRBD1,TGTGCCAGCGTACCGGGACAGGGCTCGTCCGGGGAGCTGTTTTTT,CASVPGQGSSGELFF
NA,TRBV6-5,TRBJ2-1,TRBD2,TGTGCCAGCACCCCCAGCGGGGCCGACAATGAGCAGTTCTTC,CASTPSGADNEQFF
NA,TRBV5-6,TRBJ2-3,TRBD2,TGTGCCAGCAGCCTTCCGGTGGTAGCGGGGGGAGATACGCAGTATTTT,CASSLPVVAGGDTQYF
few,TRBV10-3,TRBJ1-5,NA,TGTGCCATCAGTGAGCACGGCGGTAATCAGCCCCAGCATTTT,CAISEHGGNQPQHF
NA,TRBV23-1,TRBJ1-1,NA,TGCGCCAGCAGTGCTTGGCTCGGGGGCACTGAAGCTTTCTTT,CASSAWLGGTEAFF
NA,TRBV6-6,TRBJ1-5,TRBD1,TGTGCCAGCAGTACCAGACAGGGTAGCAGCAATCAGCCCCAGCATTTT,CASSTRQGSSNQPQHF
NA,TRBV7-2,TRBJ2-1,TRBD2,TGTGCCAGCAGACTGACGGGAGGGTGGCAGTTCTTC,CASRLTGGWQFF
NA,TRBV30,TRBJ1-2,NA,TGTGCCCGGAGGACAAGCTCTTCTGGCTACACCTTC,CARRTSSSGYTF
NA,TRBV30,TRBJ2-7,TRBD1,TGTGCCTGGACCCCGTGGGACAGGGGCACCTACGAGCAGTACTTC,CAWTPWDRGTYEQYF
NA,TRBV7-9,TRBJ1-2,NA,TGTGCCAGCAGCTTAGTGGAGACTGCTGGGGGCTACACCTTC,CASSLVETAGGYTF
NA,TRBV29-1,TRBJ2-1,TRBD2,TGCAGTATCACGGGCCGACTAGCGCTCTATGAGCAGTTCTTC,CSITGRLALYEQFF
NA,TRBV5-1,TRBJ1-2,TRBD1,TGCGCCAGCAGCTTGGGCCGACAGGGCCCCATTGGCTACACCTTC,CASSLGRQGPIGYTF
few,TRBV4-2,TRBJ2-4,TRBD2,TGTGCCAGCAGCCCGGCGGGGGGGTCCGCCAAAAACATTCAGTACTTC,CASSPAGGSAKNIQYF
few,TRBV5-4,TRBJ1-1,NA,TGTGCCAGCAGCCCCCGTGGGGGCGGCACTGAAGCTTTCTTT,CASSPRGGGTEAFF